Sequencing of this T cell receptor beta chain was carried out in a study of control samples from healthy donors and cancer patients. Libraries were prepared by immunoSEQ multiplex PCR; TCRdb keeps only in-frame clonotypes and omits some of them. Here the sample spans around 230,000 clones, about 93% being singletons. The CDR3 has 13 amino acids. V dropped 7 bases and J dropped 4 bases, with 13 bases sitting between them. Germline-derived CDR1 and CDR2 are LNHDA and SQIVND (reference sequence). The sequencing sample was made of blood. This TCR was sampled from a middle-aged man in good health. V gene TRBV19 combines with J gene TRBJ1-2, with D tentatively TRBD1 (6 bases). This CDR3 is CASNPGRGYGYTF. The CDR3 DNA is TGTGCCAGTAACCCCGGCAGGGGCTATGGCTACACCTTC.